These 8 T cell receptor beta chains share one sample of origin, sequenced in a study of human T cells and chemical hapten exposure. From the 5' RACE reads, TCRdb called clonotypes with MiXCR, one entry per CDR3 protein. Counted here are approximately 110,000 distinct CDR3 sequences, approximately 19% occurring once; the ten biggest clones make up approximately 2.8%. Whole blood that had not been fractionated was the source of extracted total RNA. Receptors originate from a human donor in good health.

J is TRBJ2-1 and V is TRBV20-1; TRBD2 matches 11 bases. The CDR3 covers 14 residues. The germline gives CDR1 DFQATT, CDR2 SNEGSKA (reference sequence). The V gene end was trimmed by 5 bases and the J gene end by 6 bases; junction bases not matched to a gene: 6. Written as DNA, the CDR3 is TGCAGTGCTCATAGCGGGAGGGCCGGCAATGAGCAGTTCTTC. It specifies CSAHSGRAGNEQFF.

This sequence joins TRBV7-2 and TRBJ2-3; weak D call: TRBD2 (6 bases). CDR3 size: 15 residues. Per the germline V gene, CDR1 is SGHTA and CDR2 is FQGNSA. The V end was cut by 3 bases, the J end by 3 bases, with 13 bases between. This chain's CDR3 is CASSFPGERTDTQYF. The CDR3 nucleotides read TGTGCCAGCAGCTTTCCGGGAGAAAGAACAGATACGCAGTATTTT. Full variable domain (remainder filled in from reference TRBV7-2 and TRBJ2-3): GAGVSQSPSNKVTEKGKDVELRCDPISGHTALYWYRQSLGQGLEFLIYFQGNSAPDKSGLPSDRFSAERTGGSVSTLTIQRTQQEDSAVYLCASSFPGERTDTQYFGPGTRLTVL.

V and J are TRBV12-5 and TRBJ2-1; unclear D gene. Looked up from germline, CDR1 is LGHNT and CDR2 is FRNRAP. There are 13 residues in the CDR3. Trimming shortened V by 1 base and J by 8 bases, and 9 bases separated the two germline ends. The CDR3 region is CASGLEIGYEQFF. Written as DNA, the CDR3 is TGTGCTAGTGGTTTGGAGATAGGGTATGAGCAGTTCTTC. The whole variable domain, remainder taken from reference TRBV12-5 and TRBJ2-1, is DARVTQTPRHKVTEMGQEVTMRCQPILGHNTVFWYRQTMMQGLELLAYFRNRAPLDDSGMPKDRFSAEMPDATLATLKIQPSEPRDSAVYFCASGLEIGYEQFFGPGTRLTVL.

The chain links TRBV5-1 to TRBJ2-7; possible D gene TRBD2, 6 bases. V shed 4 bases and J shed 0 bases, with 14 bases lying between them. Germline V gene lookup returns CDR1 SGHRS and CDR2 YFSETQ. The CDR3 contains 15 residues. The CDR3 region has the DNA TGCGCCAGCAGCCCCTTTACCGGGAGCTCCTACGAGCAGTACTTC. Translating it yields CASSPFTGSSYEQYF. Full variable domain (remainder filled in from reference TRBV5-1 and TRBJ2-7): KAGVTQTPRYLIKTRGQQVTLSCSPISGHRSVSWYQQTPGQGLQFLFEYFSETQRNKGNFPGRFSGRQFSNSRSEMNVSTLELGDSALYLCASSPFTGSSYEQYFGPGTRLTVT.

The table lists this clonotype with a few counts. The gene calls are TRBV6-2 or TRBV6-3 and TRBJ1-2, with TRBD1 as a possible D gene (6 bases). The CDR3 extends over 16 amino acids. Germline-derived CDR1 and CDR2 are MNHEY and SVGEGT. V lost 2 bases and J 4 bases, leaving 17 bases between the germline ends. CDR3 DNA sequence: TGTGCCAGCAGTTACGAAGGGGGAGGAAGGACCTATGGCTACACCTTC. It is translated as CASSYEGGGRTYGYTF.

The chain recombines TRBV7-9 with TRBJ2-1; 7 positions agree with TRBD1. The length of the CDR3 is 11 residues. Germline assignment: CDR1 SEHNR and CDR2 FQNEAQ (reference sequence). The trim removed 9 bases at V and 7 bases at J, leaving 3 bases unmatched. CDR3 coding DNA: TGTGCCAGGACGACAGGGAATGAGCAGTTCTTC. Encoded protein: CARTTGNEQFF. Full variable domain (missing parts from reference TRBV7-9 and TRBJ2-1): DTGVSQNPRHKITKRGQNVTFRCDPISEHNRLYWYRQTLGQGPEFLTYFQNEAQLEKSRLLSDRFSAERPKGSFSTLEIQRTEQGDSAMYLCARTTGNEQFFGPGTRLTVL.

The V call is TRBV30, the J call TRBJ1-4; the D is unclear. Trimming cost V 4 bases and J 8 bases, with 14 bases left between them. In germline, CDR1 is GTSNPN, CDR2 SVGIG (reference sequence). The CDR3 runs to 13 residues. CDR3 sequence: CAWNGVWREKLFF. In DNA, the CDR3 is TGTGCCTGGAACGGCGTCTGGAGGGAAAAACTGTTTTTT.

This chain links TRBV14 with TRBJ1-6; 10 nucleotides match TRBD1. CDR1 and CDR2 (germline): SGHDN, FVKESK. With V trimmed by 4 bases and J by 10 bases, 7 bases remained unmatched. The CDR3 contains 15 residues. The CDR3: CASSLLDRGPSPLHF. CDR3 DNA sequence: TGTGCCAGCAGCCTGCTAGACAGGGGGCCATCACCCCTCCACTTT. Together with reference TRBV14 and TRBJ1-6, the CDR3 gives the full variable domain: EAGVTQFPSHSVIEKGQTVTLRCDPISGHDNLYWYRRVMGKEIKFLLHFVKESKQDESGMPNNRFLAERTGGTYSTLKVQPAELEDSGVYFCASSLLDRGPSPLHFGNGTRLTVT.